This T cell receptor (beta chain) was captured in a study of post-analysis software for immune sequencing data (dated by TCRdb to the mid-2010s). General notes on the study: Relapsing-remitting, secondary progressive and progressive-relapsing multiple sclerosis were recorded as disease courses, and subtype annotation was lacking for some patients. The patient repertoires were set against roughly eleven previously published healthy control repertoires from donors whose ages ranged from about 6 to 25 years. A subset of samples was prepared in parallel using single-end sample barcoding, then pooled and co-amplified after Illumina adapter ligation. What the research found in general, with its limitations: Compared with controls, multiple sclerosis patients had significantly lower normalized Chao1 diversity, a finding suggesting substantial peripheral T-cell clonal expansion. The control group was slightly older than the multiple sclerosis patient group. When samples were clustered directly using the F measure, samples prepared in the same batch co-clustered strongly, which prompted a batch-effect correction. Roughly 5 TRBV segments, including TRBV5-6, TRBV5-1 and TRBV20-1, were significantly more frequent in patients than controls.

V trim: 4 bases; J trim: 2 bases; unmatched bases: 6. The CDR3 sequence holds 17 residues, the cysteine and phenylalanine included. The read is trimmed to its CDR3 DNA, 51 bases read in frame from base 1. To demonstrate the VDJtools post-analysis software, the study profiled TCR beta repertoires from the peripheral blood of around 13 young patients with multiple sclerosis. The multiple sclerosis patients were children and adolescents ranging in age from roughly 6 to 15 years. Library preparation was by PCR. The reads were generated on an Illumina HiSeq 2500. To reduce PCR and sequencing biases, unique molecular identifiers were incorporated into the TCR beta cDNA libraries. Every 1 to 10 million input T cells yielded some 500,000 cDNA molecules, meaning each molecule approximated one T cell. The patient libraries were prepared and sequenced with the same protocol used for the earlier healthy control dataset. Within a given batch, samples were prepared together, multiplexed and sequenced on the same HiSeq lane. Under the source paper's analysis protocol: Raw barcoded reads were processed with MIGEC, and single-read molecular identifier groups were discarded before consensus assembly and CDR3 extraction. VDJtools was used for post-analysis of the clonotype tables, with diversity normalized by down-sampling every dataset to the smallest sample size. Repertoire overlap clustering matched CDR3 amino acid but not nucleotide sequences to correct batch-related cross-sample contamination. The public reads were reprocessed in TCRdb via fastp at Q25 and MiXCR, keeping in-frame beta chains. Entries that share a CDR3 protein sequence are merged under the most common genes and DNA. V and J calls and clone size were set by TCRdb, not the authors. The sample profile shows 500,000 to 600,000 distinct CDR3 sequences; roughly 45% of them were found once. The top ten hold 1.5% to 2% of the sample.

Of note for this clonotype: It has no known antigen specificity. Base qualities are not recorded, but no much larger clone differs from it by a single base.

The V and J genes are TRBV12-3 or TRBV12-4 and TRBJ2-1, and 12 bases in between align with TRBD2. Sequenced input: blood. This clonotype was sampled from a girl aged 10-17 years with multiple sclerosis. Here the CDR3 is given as CASSSLRLAGAYNEQFF. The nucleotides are TGTGCCAGCAGTTCCCTACGACTAGCGGGAGCCTACAATGAGCAGTTCTTC.